The 16 T cell receptor beta chains listed next were all sequenced from one sample in a study of blood T cell repertoires in COVID-19. Generated by immunoSEQ multiplex PCR, the TCRdb table keeps only in-frame clones and is missing some. The sample records roughly 210,000 clones, about 88% being singletons. The sequenced material came from peripheral blood. These receptors were taken from a man aged 65-85 years with acute or convalescent COVID-19.

This sequence joins TRBV18 and TRBJ1-5; TRBD1 agrees at 7 bases. The length of the CDR3 is 15 residues. V shed 1 base, J shed 2 bases, and the junction held 2 bases outside the gene matches. Germline V gives CDR1 KGHSH, CDR2 LQKENI. For the CDR3, the DNA is TGTGCCAGCTCACCACGGCAGGGGGGCAATCAGCCCCAGCATTTT. This gives the protein CASSPRQGGNQPQHF.

J is TRBJ2-1 and V is TRBV24-1; 9 positions agree with TRBD1. The CDR3 is 16 amino acids. V lost 4 bases and J lost 0; bases outside the gene matches: 3. CDR1 and CDR2 from the germline V gene are KGHDR and SFDVKD. This chain's CDR3 is CATSDRTGDSYNEQFF. The CDR3 DNA sequence: TGTGCCACCAGTGACCGGACAGGGGACTCCTACAATGAGCAGTTCTTC.

The rearrangement links TRBV28 to TRBJ2-1; TRBD2 aligns across 11 bases. V gave up 5 bases and J gave up 3 bases; unmatched junction bases: 3. Germline V gene sequence: CDR1 MDHEN, CDR2 SYDVKM. The CDR3 contains 15 residues. The CDR3 here is CASSRLAGGYNEQFF. The CDR3 bases are TGTGCCAGCAGTAGGCTAGCGGGAGGCTACAATGAGCAGTTCTTC.

The rearrangement links TRBV19 to TRBJ1-3; weak D call: TRBD1 (5 bases). V lost 7 bases and J 0 bases, leaving 16 bases between the germline ends. In germline, CDR1 is LNHDA, CDR2 SQIVND (reference sequence). The CDR3 is 16 residues long. The CDR3: CASNRGTPSSGNTIYF. The CDR3 nucleotides read TGTGCCAGTAACCGCGGGACGCCGAGCTCTGGAAACACCATATATTTT.

The chain carries TRBV20-1 and TRBJ2-5; the match to TRBD2 covers 10 bases. The CDR3 contains 15 residues. The ends lost 3 bases at V and 5 bases at J; junction bases unmatched: 9. Germline loops: CDR1 DFQATT, CDR2 SNEGSKA (reference sequence). The CDR3 loop is CSASSAGGPHETQYF. CDR3 coding DNA: TGCAGTGCTAGTTCAGCGGGAGGGCCGCATGAGACCCAGTACTTC.

With regard to this clone: The sample holds other DNA sequences that translate to the same CDR3. The chain combines TRBV5-1 with TRBJ1-1, with TRBD1 identical over 7 bases. V lost 0 bases to trimming and J lost 5 bases; unmatched junction nucleotides: 4. CDR3 length equals 14 residues. Per germline, CDR1 SGHRS and CDR2 YFSETQ. CDR3 DNA: TGCGCCAGCAGCTTGGTTGCAGGGGGAACTGAAGCTTTCTTT. Protein product: CASSLVAGGTEAFF.

The table lists this clone with a few counts. The chain is built from TRBV4-3 and TRBJ1-1; TRBD1 agrees at 8 bases. V gave up 4 bases and J gave up 0 bases; unmatched junction bases: 1. The CDR3 has 14 residues. In germline, CDR1 is LGHNA, CDR2 YSLEER. The CDR3 nucleotides are TGCGCCAGCAGCCGACAGGGGATGAACACTGAAGCTTTCTTT. It is translated as CASSRQGMNTEAFF.

In this sample, this clone turned up once. This rearrangement joins TRBV7-9 to TRBJ2-3, with TRBD2 identical over 7 bases. The CDR3 is made up of 15 amino acids. The germline CDR1 and CDR2 sequences are SEHNR and FQNEAQ (reference sequence). The V and J ends lost 3 bases and 1 base, in that order; junction bases with no gene match: 4. The CDR3 DNA follows: TGTGCCAGCAGCTTGGCGGGAGCGGGCACAGATACGCAGTATTTT. Its protein product is CASSLAGAGTDTQYF.

This chain connects TRBV19 to TRBJ1-5; tentatively, D is TRBD1 (6 bases). CDR1 and CDR2 (germline): LNHDA, SQIVND (reference sequence). Trimming removed 7 bases at V and 0 bases at J, with 13 bases between. This CDR3 contains 15 residues. The CDR3 DNA sequence: TGTGCCAGTAAAACCACAGGGTATAGCAATCAGCCCCAGCATTTT. It encodes CASKTTGYSNQPQHF.

The chain uses TRBV5-6 and TRBJ1-2; 8 positions agree with TRBD1. Per germline, CDR1 SGHDT and CDR2 YYEEEE. Germline trimming cut 0 bases from V and 3 bases from J; bases unmatched to any gene: 10. The CDR3 runs 17 residues. The CDR3 DNA follows: TGTGCCAGCAGCTTGGTCAGGGGGCGAGTTTTGGACTATGGCTACACCTTC. Translated: CASSLVRGRVLDYGYTF.

This clone appeared once. The rearrangement uses TRBV11-2 and TRBJ2-1; unclear D gene. The CDR3 contains 14 residues. V dropped 3 bases and J dropped 5 bases, with 11 bases sitting between them. Germline CDR1 and CDR2: SGHAT and FQNNGV. The CDR3 spells CASSLALANNEQFF. The CDR3 DNA sequence: TGTGCCAGCAGCTTGGCCTTGGCAAACAATGAGCAGTTCTTC.

This chain links TRBV19 with TRBJ2-2, with TRBD1 identical over 8 bases. With V trimmed by 1 base and J by 6 bases, 7 bases remained unmatched. Germline CDR1 LNHDA, CDR2 SQIVND (reference sequence). The CDR3 length is 16 residues. The CDR3 DNA sequence: TGTGCCAGTAGTATAGGGACAGGGACAGAGTCCGGGGAGCTGTTTTTT. Encoded protein: CASSIGTGTESGELFF.

The chain employs TRBV20-1 and TRBJ2-2; a possible D gene is TRBD1 (6 bases). V was trimmed by 3 bases and J by 4 bases, leaving 12 bases between them. The CDR3 loop spans 14 amino acids. Per the germline V gene, CDR1 is DFQATT and CDR2 is SNEGSKA (reference sequence). The CDR3 is CSASRGSGTGELFF. For the CDR3, the DNA is TGCAGTGCTAGTAGGGGGTCGGGCACCGGGGAGCTGTTTTTT.

The chain employs TRBV7-6 and TRBJ2-2, with TRBD2 matching over 10 bases. Trimming removed 1 base from V and 3 bases from J; junction bases left unmatched: 5. From germline, CDR1 is SGHVS and CDR2 FNYEAQ. CDR3 length: 17 residues. The CDR3 region is CASSLEGTSADTGELFF. The CDR3 coding sequence is TGTGCCAGCAGCTTAGAAGGGACTAGCGCCGACACCGGGGAGCTGTTTTTT.

This rearrangement joins TRBV4-1 to TRBJ1-1; no firm D call. V was pared by 6 bases and J by 1 base, with 15 bases between. Germline-derived CDR1 and CDR2 are MGHRA and YSYEKL. The CDR3 sequence is 15 residues long. The CDR3 bases are TGCGCCAGCAGGAACACGGGTGCGGGGAACACTGAAGCTTTCTTT. This translates into CASRNTGAGNTEAFF.

The chain links TRBV19 to TRBJ2-7; TRBD2 might be the D (5 bases). V gave up 10 bases and J gave up 2 bases, with 12 bases separating them. Looked up from germline, CDR1 is LNHDA and CDR2 is SQIVND (reference sequence). The CDR3 covers 12 residues. In nucleotides, the CDR3 is TGTGCCACTAGCTCCCCTGCCTACGAGCAGTACTTC. This translates into CATSSPAYEQYF.